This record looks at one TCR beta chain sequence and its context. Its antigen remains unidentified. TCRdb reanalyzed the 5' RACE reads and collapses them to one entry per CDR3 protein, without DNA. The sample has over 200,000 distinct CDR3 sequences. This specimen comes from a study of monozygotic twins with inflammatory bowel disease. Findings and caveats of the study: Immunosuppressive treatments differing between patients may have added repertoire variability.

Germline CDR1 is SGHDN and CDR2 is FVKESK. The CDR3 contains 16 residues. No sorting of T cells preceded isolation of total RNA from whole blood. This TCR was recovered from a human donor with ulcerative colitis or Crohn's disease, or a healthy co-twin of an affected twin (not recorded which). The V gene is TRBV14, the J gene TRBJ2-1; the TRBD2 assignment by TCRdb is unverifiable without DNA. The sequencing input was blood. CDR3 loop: CASSQVGLTNYNEQFF. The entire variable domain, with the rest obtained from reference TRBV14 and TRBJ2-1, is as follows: EAGVTQFPSHSVIEKGQTVTLRCDPISGHDNLYWYRRVMGKEIKFLLHFVKESKQDESGMPNNRFLAERTGGTYSTLKVQPAELEDSGVYFCASSQVGLTNYNEQFFGPGTRLTVL.